The 10 T cell receptor beta chains below all came from one sample that was sequenced in a study of T cells in Graves' hyperthyroidism and ophthalmopathy. Regions amplified from RNA transcripts were the TCR beta CDR3 regions. A first-round RT-PCR of the TCR CDR3 used the HTBI primer set. Each CDR3 protein gets one entry after TCRdb re-called the multiplex PCR reads with MiXCR. The sample includes a few hundred thousand distinct CDR3 sequences, 13% to 15% seen only once; the top ten take roughly 15%. Material: blood. The receptors come from a woman aged 40 to 49 with Graves' hyperthyroidism that later progressed to Graves' ophthalmopathy.

V gene TRBV12-3 or TRBV12-4 combines with J gene TRBJ2-5; D may be TRBD1 or TRBD2 (6 bases each). The V end lost 5 bases, the J end lost 5 bases, and 18 bases lay between the germline ends. The CDR3 is made up of 15 amino acids. CDR3 coding DNA: TGTGCCAGCAGTCTACGCCAGACAGGAGGGGAGACCCAGTACTTC. Translated, it gives CASSLRQTGGETQYF.

The chain links TRBV7-8 to TRBJ2-1; D ambiguous. The germline V and J ends were trimmed by 3 bases and 3 bases, with 12 bases remaining between them. This CDR3 has 15 residues. Germline loops: CDR1 SGHVS, CDR2 FQNEAQ. The CDR3 loop is CASSLRAKDYNEQFF. The CDR3, as DNA: TGTGCCAGCAGCTTGAGAGCGAAAGACTACAATGAGCAGTTCTTC.

The gene calls are TRBV25-1 and TRBJ2-7; D is undetermined. Germline CDR1 MGHDK, CDR2 SYGVNS. With 1 base removed from V and 0 bases from J, the gap between germline ends came to 13 bases. The CDR3 sequence is 16 residues long. The CDR3 nucleotides read TGTGCCAGCAGTGAATCCGGTAAAGGGTTCTCCTACGAGCAGTACTTC. Its translation: CASSESGKGFSYEQYF.

This clonotype was detected only a few times. This chain joins TRBV4-1 and TRBJ1-3; D gene ambiguous. The CDR3 sequence is 14 residues long. The germline V and J ends were trimmed by 4 bases and 2 bases, with 9 bases remaining between them. Germline V gives CDR1 MGHRA, CDR2 YSYEKL. The CDR3 is CASSRLSPGNTIYF. For the CDR3, the DNA is TGCGCCAGCAGCCGCTTGTCCCCTGGAAACACCATATATTTT.

Ten or more counts support this clonotype. The rearrangement links TRBV25-1 to TRBJ2-1; possibly TRBD2 for D (5 bases). From germline, CDR1 is MGHDK and CDR2 SYGVNS. The V gene lost 4 bases and the J gene lost 0 bases, with 19 bases spanning the gap. The CDR3 length is 18 residues. The CDR3 is CASSAPLGDPFSYNEQFF. The CDR3 nucleotides read TGTGCCAGCAGTGCCCCGCTGGGAGACCCATTCTCCTACAATGAGCAGTTCTTC.

This clonotype has a count of ten or more. The J gene is TRBJ2-2, the V gene TRBV28; D might be TRBD2 (6 bases). CDR3 length: 15 residues. Germline assignment: CDR1 MDHEN and CDR2 SYDVKM. The V end lost 6 bases, the J end lost 8 bases, and 19 bases lay between the germline ends. Here the CDR3 reads CASSLGGGKLGELFF. Here the CDR3 DNA reads TGTGCCAGCAGCCTCGGTGGGGGGAAGTTGGGGGAGCTGTTTTTT.

V usage is TRBV6-2 or TRBV6-3 and J usage is TRBJ2-1; D unresolved. Per the germline V gene, CDR1 is MNHEY and CDR2 is SVGEGT. This CDR3 is 14 amino acids long. Trimming cost V 2 bases and J 4 bases, with 9 bases left between them. The CDR3 reads CASSYQNLYNEQFF. The CDR3 DNA follows: TGTGCCAGCAGTTACCAAAACCTTTACAATGAGCAGTTCTTC.

At least ten counts were recorded for this clonotype. The J gene is TRBJ2-1, the V gene TRBV27; D is perhaps TRBD1 (5 bases). Deletions cut 3 bases from V and 0 bases from J, with 15 bases between. The CDR3 length is 17 residues. From germline, CDR1 is MNHEY and CDR2 SMNVEV (reference sequence). The CDR3 DNA reads as TGTGCCAGCAGTTTTTCTGGCGGACAAAGCTCCTACAATGAGCAGTTCTTC. Amino acids: CASSFSGGQSSYNEQFF.

This clonotype was observed at least ten times. V usage is TRBV4-1 and J usage is TRBJ1-3; D may be TRBD1 (5 bases). V lost 2 bases and J 2 bases, leaving 13 bases between the germline ends. This CDR3 contains 16 residues. Germline V gives CDR1 MGHRA, CDR2 YSYEKL. CDR3 sequence (DNA): TGCGCCAGCAGCCAAAAACCCCCAGGGCCTGGAAACACCATATATTTT. This codes for CASSQKPPGPGNTIYF.

J is TRBJ2-1 and V is TRBV9, with D perhaps TRBD1 or TRBD2 (5 bases each). CDR1 and CDR2 (germline): SGDLS, YYNGEE. There are 15 residues in the CDR3. Trimming took 0 bases from V and 4 from J, leaving 11 bases between them. The CDR3 sequence is CASSVGDRDYNEQFF. CDR3 DNA sequence: TGTGCCAGCAGCGTAGGGGACCGAGATTACAATGAGCAGTTCTTC.